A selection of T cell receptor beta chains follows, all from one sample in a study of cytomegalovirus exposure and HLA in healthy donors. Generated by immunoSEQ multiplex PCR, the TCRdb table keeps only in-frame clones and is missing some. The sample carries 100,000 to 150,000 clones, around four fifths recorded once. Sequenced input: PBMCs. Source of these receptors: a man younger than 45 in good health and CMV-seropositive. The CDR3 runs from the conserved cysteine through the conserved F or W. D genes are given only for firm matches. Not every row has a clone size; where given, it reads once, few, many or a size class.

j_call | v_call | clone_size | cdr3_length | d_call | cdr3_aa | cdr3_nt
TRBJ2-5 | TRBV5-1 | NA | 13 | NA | CASSFRGPETQYF | TGCGCCAGCAGCTTTAGAGGGCCGGAGACCCAGTACTTC
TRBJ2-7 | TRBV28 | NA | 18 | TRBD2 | CASSYPITGTSGSYEQYF | TGTGCCAGCAGTTACCCGATTACCGGGACTAGCGGCTCCTACGAGCAGTACTTC
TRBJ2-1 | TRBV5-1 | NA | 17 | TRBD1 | CASSLAGGTGTYNEQFF | TGCGCCAGCAGCTTGGCCGGGGGGACAGGGACCTACAATGAGCAGTTCTTC
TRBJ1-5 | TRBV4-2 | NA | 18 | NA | CASSQVAADYHTGQPQHF | TGTGCCAGCAGCCAAGTGGCGGCGGACTATCATACAGGCCAGCCCCAGCATTTT
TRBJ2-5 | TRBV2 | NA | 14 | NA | CASSGFQQRETQYF | TGTGCCAGCAGTGGTTTCCAACAGCGGGAGACCCAGTACTTC
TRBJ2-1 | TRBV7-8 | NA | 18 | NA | CASSLGRGGDSPRVEQFF | TGTGCCAGCAGCTTAGGTAGGGGTGGGGATTCCCCTCGGGTTGAGCAGTTCTTC
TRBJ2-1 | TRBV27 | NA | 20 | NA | CASTVVDRPRDQLNYNEQFF | TGTGCCAGTACCGTTGTCGACAGGCCGAGGGACCAGCTGAACTACAATGAGCAGTTCTTC
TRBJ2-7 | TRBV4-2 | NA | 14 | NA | CASSQPTGSHEQYF | TGTGCCAGCAGCCAACCCACAGGGTCCCACGAGCAGTACTTC
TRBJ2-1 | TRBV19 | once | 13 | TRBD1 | CASSHRGGNEQFF | TGTGCCAGTAGTCACAGGGGCGGGAATGAGCAGTTCTTC
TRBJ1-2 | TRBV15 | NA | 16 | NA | CATSRDVVTAGYGYTF | TGTGCCACCAGCAGAGATGTCGTTACCGCCGGTTATGGCTACACCTTC
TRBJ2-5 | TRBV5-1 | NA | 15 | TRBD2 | CASSPGLASKETQYF | TGCGCCAGCAGCCCGGGACTAGCATCCAAAGAGACCCAGTACTTC
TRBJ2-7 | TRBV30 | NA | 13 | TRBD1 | CAWSRQGAYEQYF | TGTGCCTGGAGTCGGCAGGGGGCCTACGAGCAGTACTTC
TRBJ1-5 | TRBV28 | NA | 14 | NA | CASSGTGAGQPQHF | TGTGCCAGCAGTGGTACAGGTGCGGGGCAGCCCCAGCATTTT
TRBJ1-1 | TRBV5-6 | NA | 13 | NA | CASSFFGGTEAFF | TGTGCCAGCAGCTTTTTTGGGGGGACTGAAGCTTTCTTT
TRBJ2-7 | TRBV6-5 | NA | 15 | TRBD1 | CASSYDRGETYEQYF | TGTGCCAGCAGTTATGACAGGGGGGAAACCTACGAGCAGTACTTC
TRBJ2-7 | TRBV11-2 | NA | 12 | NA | CASSSSTSEPYF | TGTGCCAGCAGCTCCAGTACGAGCGAGCCCTACTTC
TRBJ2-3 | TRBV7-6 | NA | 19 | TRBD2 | CASSSPGTSGRVGTDTQYF | TGTGCCAGCAGCTCCCCTGGGACTAGCGGGAGAGTGGGCACAGATACGCAGTATTTT
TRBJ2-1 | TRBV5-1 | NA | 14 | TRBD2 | CASNGGRSYNEQFF | TGCGCCAGCAACGGGGGGAGGTCCTACAATGAGCAGTTCTTC
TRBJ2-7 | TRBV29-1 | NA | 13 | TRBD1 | CSIRVRQGYEQYF | TGCAGCATACGGGTTAGACAGGGCTACGAGCAGTACTTC
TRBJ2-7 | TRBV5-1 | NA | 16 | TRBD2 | CASTHGTSGNSYEQYF | TGCGCCAGCACCCACGGGACTAGCGGAAACTCCTACGAGCAGTACTTC
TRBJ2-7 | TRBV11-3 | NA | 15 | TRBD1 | CASSSEGGQGNEQYF | TGTGCCAGCAGCTCCGAGGGGGGACAGGGGAACGAGCAGTACTTC
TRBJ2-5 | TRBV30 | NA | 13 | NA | CAWSVKFGETQYF | TGTGCCTGGAGTGTCAAGTTCGGAGAGACCCAGTACTTC
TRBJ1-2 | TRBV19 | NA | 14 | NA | CASSMNGANYGYTF | TGTGCCAGTAGTATGAATGGAGCTAACTATGGCTACACCTTC
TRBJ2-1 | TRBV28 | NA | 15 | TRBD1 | CASSFVGTGDNEQFF | TGTGCCAGCAGTTTTGTCGGGACAGGGGACAATGAGCAGTTCTTC
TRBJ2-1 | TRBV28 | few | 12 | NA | CASSWQGTEQFF | TGTGCCAGCAGTTGGCAGGGCACTGAGCAGTTCTTC
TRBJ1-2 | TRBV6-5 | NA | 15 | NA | CACKMGAAVSYGYTF | TGTGCCTGTAAAATGGGGGCAGCGGTATCCTATGGCTACACCTTC
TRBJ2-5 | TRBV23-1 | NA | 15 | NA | CASSHRCTPQETQYF | TGCGCCAGCAGTCACAGGTGCACTCCTCAAGAGACCCAGTACTTC
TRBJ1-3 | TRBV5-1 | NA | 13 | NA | CASSGDTRNTIYF | TGCGCCAGCAGCGGGGACACTCGAAACACCATATATTTT
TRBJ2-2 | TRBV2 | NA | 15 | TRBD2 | CASTASGANTGELFF | TGTGCCAGCACCGCTAGCGGGGCGAACACCGGGGAGCTGTTTTTT
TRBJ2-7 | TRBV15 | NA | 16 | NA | CATSRDPRDNSYEQYF | TGTGCCACCAGCAGAGACCCCAGGGACAACTCCTACGAGCAGTACTTC
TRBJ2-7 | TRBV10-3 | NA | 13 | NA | CAISGGDLAQQYF | TGTGCCATCAGTGGTGGGGACTTGGCGCAGCAGTACTTC
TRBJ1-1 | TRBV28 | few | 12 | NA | CASKPQNTEAFF | TGTGCCAGCAAACCACAGAACACTGAAGCTTTCTTT
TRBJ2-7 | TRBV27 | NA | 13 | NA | CASGLLGVYEQYF | TGTGCCAGCGGGTTATTAGGGGTGTACGAGCAGTACTTC
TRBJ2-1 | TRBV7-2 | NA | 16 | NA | CASSPRLESSYNEQFF | TGTGCCAGCAGCCCGCGGCTAGAGAGCTCCTACAATGAGCAGTTCTTC
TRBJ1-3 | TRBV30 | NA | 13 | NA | CAWSASSGNTIYF | TGTGCCTGGAGTGCTAGCAGTGGAAACACCATATATTTT
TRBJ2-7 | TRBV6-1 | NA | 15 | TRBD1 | CASSRGTGDYYEQYF | TGTGCCAGCAGTAGAGGGACAGGAGATTACTACGAGCAGTACTTC
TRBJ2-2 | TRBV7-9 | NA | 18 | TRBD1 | CASSQLLRTGGYTGELFF | TGTGCCAGCAGCCAACTCCTTAGGACAGGGGGCTACACCGGGGAGCTGTTTTTT
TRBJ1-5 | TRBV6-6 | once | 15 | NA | CASTLGGSSNQPQHF | TGTGCCAGCACCTTGGGAGGTAGTAGCAATCAGCCCCAGCATTTT
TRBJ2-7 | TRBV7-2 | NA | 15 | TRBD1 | CASSLGRTGGDEQYF | TGTGCCAGCAGCTTAGGAAGGACAGGAGGCGACGAGCAGTACTTC
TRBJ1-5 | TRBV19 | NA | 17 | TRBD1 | CASSPRTGEYSNQPQHF | TGTGCCAGTAGCCCCAGGACAGGGGAATATAGCAATCAGCCCCAGCATTTT
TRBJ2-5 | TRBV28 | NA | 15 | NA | CASSFYTANQETQYF | TGTGCCAGCAGTTTTTACACAGCAAACCAAGAGACCCAGTACTTC
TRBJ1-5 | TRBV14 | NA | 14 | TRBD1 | CASSAGQGNQPQHF | TGTGCCAGCAGCGCGGGACAGGGAAATCAGCCCCAGCATTTT
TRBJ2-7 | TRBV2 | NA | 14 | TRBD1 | CASLLRQGGYEQYF | TGTGCCAGCCTTCTCCGACAGGGGGGCTACGAGCAGTACTTC
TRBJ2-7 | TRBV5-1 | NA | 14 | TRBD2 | CASSSGLATDEQYF | TGCGCCAGCAGCTCGGGACTAGCAACGGATGAGCAGTACTTC
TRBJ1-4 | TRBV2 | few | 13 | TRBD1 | CASDRGNWEKLFF | TGTGCCAGCGACAGGGGGAATTGGGAAAAACTGTTTTTT
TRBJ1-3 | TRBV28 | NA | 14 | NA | CASLRGSSGNTIYF | TGTGCCAGTCTTAGGGGGAGCTCTGGAAACACCATATATTTT
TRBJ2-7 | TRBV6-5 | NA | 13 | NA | CASSYSADYEQYF | TGTGCCAGCAGTTACTCGGCCGACTACGAGCAGTACTTC
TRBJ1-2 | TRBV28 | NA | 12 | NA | CASSLNRGGYTF | TGTGCCAGCAGTTTGAACCGGGGTGGCTACACCTTC
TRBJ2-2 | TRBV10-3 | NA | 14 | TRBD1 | CAIRETGDTGELFF | TGTGCCATCAGGGAGACAGGGGACACCGGGGAGCTGTTTTTT
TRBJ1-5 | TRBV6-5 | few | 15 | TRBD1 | CASRLQGAGNQPQHF | TGTGCCAGCAGACTACAGGGGGCCGGTAATCAGCCCCAGCATTTT
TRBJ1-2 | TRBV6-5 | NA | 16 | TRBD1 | CASSFQGQGFVYGYTF | TGTGCCAGCAGTTTCCAGGGACAGGGGTTTGTCTATGGCTACACCTTC
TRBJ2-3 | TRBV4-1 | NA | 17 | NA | CASSRPAGQKSTDTQYF | TGCGCCAGCAGCCGCCCGGCGGGACAGAAAAGCACAGATACGCAGTATTTT
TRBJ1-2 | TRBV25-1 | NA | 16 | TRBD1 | CASSDPRDRFDYGYTF | TGTGCCAGCAGTGACCCCCGGGACAGGTTTGACTATGGCTACACCTTC
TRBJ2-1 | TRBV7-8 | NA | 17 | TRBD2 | CASSLNRFSGSLDEQFF | TGTGCCAGCAGCCTAAATAGGTTTAGCGGGAGTTTAGATGAGCAGTTCTTC